This TCR beta chain was sequenced in a study of cytomegalovirus exposure and HLA in healthy donors. The PCR made use of 60 Vbeta and 13 Jbeta primers. Measured with immunoSEQ multiplex PCR; TCRdb has only the in-frame clones, and not every one. The sample table includes some 150,000 clones. Trimming removed 3 bases from V and 7 bases from J, with 16 bases in between. Germline V gives CDR1 MDHEN, CDR2 SYDVKM. This CDR3 is built from 15 residues. The clonotype was recovered from a woman between 18 and 29 years old in good health and CMV-seronegative. The rearrangement uses TRBV28 and TRBJ1-5, with D possibly being TRBD1 (5 bases). The sample was PBMCs. The CDR3 spells CASSLGGGAGQPQHF. In DNA form, the CDR3 reads TGTGCCAGCAGTTTGGGGGGAGGGGCAGGACAGCCCCAGCATTTT.